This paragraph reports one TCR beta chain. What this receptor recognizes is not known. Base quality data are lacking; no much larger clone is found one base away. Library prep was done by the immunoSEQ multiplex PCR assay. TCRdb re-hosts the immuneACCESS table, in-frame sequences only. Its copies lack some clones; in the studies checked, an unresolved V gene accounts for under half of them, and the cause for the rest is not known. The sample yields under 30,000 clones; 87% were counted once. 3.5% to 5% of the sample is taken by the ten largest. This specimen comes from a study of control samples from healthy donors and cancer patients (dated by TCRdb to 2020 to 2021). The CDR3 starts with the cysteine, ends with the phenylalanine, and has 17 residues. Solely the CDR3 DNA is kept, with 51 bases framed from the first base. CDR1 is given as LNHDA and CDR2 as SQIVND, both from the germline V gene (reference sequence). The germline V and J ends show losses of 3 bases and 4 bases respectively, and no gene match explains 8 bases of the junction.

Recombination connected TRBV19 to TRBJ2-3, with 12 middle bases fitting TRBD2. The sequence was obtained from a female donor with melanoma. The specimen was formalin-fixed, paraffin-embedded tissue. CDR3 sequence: CASSMGTSGHGADTQYF. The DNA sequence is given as TGTGCCAGTAGTATGGGGACTAGCGGGCATGGGGCAGATACGCAGTATTTT.